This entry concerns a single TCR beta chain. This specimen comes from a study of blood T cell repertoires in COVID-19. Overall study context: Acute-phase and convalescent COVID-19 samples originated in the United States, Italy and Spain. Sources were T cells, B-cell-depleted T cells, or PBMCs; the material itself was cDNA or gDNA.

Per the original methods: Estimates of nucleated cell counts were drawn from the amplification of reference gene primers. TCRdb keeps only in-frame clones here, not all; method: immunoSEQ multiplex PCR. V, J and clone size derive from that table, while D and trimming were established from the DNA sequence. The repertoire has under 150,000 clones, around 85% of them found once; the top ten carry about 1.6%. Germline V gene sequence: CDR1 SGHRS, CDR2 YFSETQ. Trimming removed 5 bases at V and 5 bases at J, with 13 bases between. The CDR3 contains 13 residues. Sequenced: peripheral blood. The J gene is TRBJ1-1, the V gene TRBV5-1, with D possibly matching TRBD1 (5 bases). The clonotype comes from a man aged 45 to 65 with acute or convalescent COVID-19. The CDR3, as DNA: TGCGCCAGCAGTGAGGACATCCGAACTGAAGCTTTCTTT. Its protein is CASSEDIRTEAFF.